Each of the 3 T cell receptor beta chains below was sequenced from the same sample in a study of cytomegalovirus exposure and HLA in healthy donors. The primer mix had 60 Vbeta and 13 Jbeta primers. The data were produced by immunoSEQ multiplex PCR, yet TCRdb's version contains in-frame clones alone and is incomplete. The data show fewer than 60,000 clones, roughly 60% seen once. The material sequenced was PBMCs. Source of these receptors: a human donor in good health.

The J gene is TRBJ1-4, the V gene TRBV7-9; a weak D match, TRBD1 (6 bases). CDR3 length: 14 residues. V was shortened by 4 bases and J by 3 bases, with 9 bases between the two germline ends. Per the germline V gene, CDR1 is SEHNR and CDR2 is FQNEAQ (reference sequence). The CDR3 DNA sequence: TGTGCCAGCAGCTACAGGGAGTCTAATGAAAAACTGTTTTTT. Translation gives CASSYRESNEKLFF.

The chain employs TRBV5-3 and TRBJ2-5; 8 positions agree with TRBD2. TRBV5-3 is given ORF status, its function remaining uncertain. Trimming cost V 5 bases and J 1 base; bases outside gene matches: 7. The CDR3 covers 15 residues. CDR3: CARSYQLAAQETQYF. Here the CDR3 DNA reads TGTGCCAGAAGTTACCAACTAGCGGCCCAAGAGACCCAGTACTTC.

The J gene is TRBJ2-7, the V gene TRBV4-1; tentatively, D is TRBD1 (5 bases). This CDR3 has 15 residues. V dropped 0 bases and J dropped 2 bases, with 11 bases sitting between them. Germline-derived CDR1 and CDR2 are MGHRA and YSYEKL. The CDR3 region has the DNA TGCGCCAGCAGCCAAGAGGTCAGGGTTACCTACGAGCAGTACTTC. Encoded protein: CASSQEVRVTYEQYF.